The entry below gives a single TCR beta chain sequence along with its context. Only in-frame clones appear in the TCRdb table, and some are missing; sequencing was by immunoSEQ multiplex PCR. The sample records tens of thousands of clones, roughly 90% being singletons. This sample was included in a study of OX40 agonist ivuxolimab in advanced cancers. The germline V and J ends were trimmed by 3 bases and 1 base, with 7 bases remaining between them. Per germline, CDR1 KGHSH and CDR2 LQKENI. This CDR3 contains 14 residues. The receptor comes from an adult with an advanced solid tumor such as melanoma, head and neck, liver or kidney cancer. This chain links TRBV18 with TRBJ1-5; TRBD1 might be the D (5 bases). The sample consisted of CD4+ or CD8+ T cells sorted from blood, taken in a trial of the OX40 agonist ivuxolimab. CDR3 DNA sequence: TGTGCCAGCTCACCGGGGGAGAGCAATCAGCCCCAGCATTTT. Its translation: CASSPGESNQPQHF.